This T cell receptor (beta chain) was captured by sequencing in a study of blood T cell repertoires in COVID-19. Study at large: From T cells, B-cell-depleted T cells, or PBMCs came the material, which was cDNA or gDNA.

Profiled with immunoSEQ multiplex PCR; TCRdb holds only in-frame clones, not every one. The table includes 200,000 to 250,000 clones, 86% detected once. Germline V gives CDR1 MDHEN, CDR2 SYDVKM. CDR3 length: 15 amino acids. Trimming took 3 bases from V and 5 from J, leaving 14 bases between them. The TCR comes from a woman aged 45 to 65 with COVID-19, enrolled during active disease. The sequenced sample consisted of peripheral blood. The chain carries TRBV28 and TRBJ2-1; D uncertain. The CDR3 here is CASSFASGIHNEQFF. For the CDR3, the DNA is TGTGCCAGCAGTTTTGCGAGTGGTATCCACAATGAGCAGTTCTTC. The variable domain in full, with the rest retrieved from reference TRBV28 and TRBJ2-1, is DVKVTQSSRYLVKRTGEKVFLECVQDMDHENMFWYRQDPGLGLRLIYFSYDVKMKEKGDIPEGYSVSREKKERFSLILESASTNQTSMYLCASSFASGIHNEQFFGPGTRLTVL.